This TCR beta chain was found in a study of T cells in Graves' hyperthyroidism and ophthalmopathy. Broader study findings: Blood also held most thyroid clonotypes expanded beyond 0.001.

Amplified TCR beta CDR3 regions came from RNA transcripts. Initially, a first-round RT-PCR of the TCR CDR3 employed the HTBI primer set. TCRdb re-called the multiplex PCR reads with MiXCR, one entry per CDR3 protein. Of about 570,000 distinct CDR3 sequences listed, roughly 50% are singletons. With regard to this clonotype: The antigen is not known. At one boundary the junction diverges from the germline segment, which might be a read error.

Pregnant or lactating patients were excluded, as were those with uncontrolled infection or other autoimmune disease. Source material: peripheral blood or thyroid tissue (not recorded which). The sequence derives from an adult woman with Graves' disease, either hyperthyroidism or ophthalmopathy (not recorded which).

In DNA form, the CDR3 reads TGTGCTAGCAGCTCCAGAATCACAGATACGCAGTATTTT. As protein: CASSSRITDTQYF. This chain joins TRBV7-7 and TRBJ2-3; D is unclear. CDR1 is SSHAT, CDR2 FNYEAQ, per germline (reference sequence). This CDR3 has 13 amino acids.